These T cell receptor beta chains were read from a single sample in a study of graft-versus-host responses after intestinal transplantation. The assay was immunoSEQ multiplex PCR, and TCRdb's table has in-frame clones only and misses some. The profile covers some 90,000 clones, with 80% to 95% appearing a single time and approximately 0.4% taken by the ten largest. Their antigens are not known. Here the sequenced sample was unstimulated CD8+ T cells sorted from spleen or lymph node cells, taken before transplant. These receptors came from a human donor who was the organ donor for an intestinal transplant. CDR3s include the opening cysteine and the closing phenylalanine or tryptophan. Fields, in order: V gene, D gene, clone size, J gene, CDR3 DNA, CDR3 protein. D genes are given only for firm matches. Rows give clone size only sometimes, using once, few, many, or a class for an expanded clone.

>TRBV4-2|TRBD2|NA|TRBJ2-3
TGTGCCAGCAGCCAAGTTGCGCGGGGGGGCCCGGAAGATACGCAGTATTTT
CASSQVARGGPEDTQYF
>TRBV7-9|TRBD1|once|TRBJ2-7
TGTGCCAGCAGCCCCGGGACAGGGGACTCCTACGAGCAGTACTTC
CASSPGTGDSYEQYF
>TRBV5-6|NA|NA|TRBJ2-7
TGTGCCAGCAGCTACTCAGGGCCCTACGAGCAGTACTTC
CASSYSGPYEQYF
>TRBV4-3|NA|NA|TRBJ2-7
TGCGCCAGCAGCCAAGAGCAGGGGACGGTCTACGAGCAGTACTTC
CASSQEQGTVYEQYF
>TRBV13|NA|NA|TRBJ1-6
TGTGCCAGCAGCTTAGAGCGGGGAGATAATTCACCCCTCCACTTT
CASSLERGDNSPLHF
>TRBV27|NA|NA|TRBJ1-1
TGTGCCAGCAGTTTTGCGGAGAACACTGAAGCTTTCTTT
CASSFAENTEAFF
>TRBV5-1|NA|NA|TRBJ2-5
TGCGCCAGCAGCTTGGCGGGGGGCCGTGAGACCCAGTACTTC
CASSLAGGRETQYF
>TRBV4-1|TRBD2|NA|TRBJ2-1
TGCGCCAGCAGCCAAGTCTTGTCGGGGGGTCCATACAATGAGCAGTTCTTC
CASSQVLSGGPYNEQFF
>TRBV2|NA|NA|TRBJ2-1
TGTGCCAGCAACAAGAACAATGAGCAGTTCTTC
CASNKNNEQFF
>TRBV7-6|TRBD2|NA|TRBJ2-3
TGTGCCAGCAGCTTAGAGGGTAGCGGGGGAGAATATACGCAGTATTTT
CASSLEGSGGEYTQYF